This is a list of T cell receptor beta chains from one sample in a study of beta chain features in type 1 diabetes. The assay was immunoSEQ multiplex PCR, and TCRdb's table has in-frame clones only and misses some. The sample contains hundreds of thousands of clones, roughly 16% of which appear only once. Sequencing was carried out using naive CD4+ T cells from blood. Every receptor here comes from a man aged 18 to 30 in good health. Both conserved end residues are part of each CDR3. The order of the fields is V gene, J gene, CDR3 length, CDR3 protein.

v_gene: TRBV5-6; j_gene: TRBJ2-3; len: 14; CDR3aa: CASSLGRGPDTQYF
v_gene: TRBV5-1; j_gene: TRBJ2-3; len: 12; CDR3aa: CASSLETDTQYF
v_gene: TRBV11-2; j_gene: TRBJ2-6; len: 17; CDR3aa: CASSLADGDPGANVLTF
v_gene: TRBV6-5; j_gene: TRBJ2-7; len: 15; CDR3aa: CASSFAGGASYEQYF
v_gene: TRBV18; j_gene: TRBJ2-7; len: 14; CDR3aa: CASSPGLAGYEQYF
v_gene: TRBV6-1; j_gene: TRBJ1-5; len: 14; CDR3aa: CASSEGGRNQPQHF
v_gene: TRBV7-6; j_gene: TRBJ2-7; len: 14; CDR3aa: CASSFTTPTAGQYF
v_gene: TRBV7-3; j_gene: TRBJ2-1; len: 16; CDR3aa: CASSQADSLGSNEQFF
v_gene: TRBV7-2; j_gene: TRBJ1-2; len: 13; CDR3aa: CASSRSGDYGYTF
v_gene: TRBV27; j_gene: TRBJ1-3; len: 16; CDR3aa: CASSSQGANSGNTIYF